This TCR beta chain stems from a study of cytomegalovirus exposure and HLA in healthy donors (dated by TCRdb to about 2017). Looking at the study overall: In an earlier analysis of about 560 of the donors, around 290 Gb of sequence data and 100 million or so unique TCR beta sequences from roughly 180 million T cells were reported. To predict cytomegalovirus infection status, the study combined high-throughput TCR immunosequencing, statistical association of individual TCRs with disease status, and machine learning. All discovery cohort repertoires had been generated on a single sequencing platform. Genome-wide SNP genotypes for about 60% of the roughly 700 donors were used in a later genetic analysis, which treated that subset as a discovery cohort. Class I and class II HLA loci were covered by the typing at four-digit resolution. Among the roughly 400 genotyped donors, around 81% belonged to the genetic ancestry cluster associated with self-reported Caucasian donors. Rather than using new phenotypic data, the later analysis identified candidate immune exposures from TCR beta sequences and from how often those sequences occurred across donors. Several DR-DQ haplotypes were handled as single units for association and clustering because linkage in the cohort was strong. Using immunosequencing, the study profiled T cell repertoires from 500 to 800 subjects and related those repertoires to cytomegalovirus serostatus. Alongside the repertoire data, information on donor age, sex, ethnicity and CMV serostatus was compiled. Approximately 310 gigabases of sequencing data and approximately 92 million unique TCR sequences made up an early release that covered about 640 HLA-typed donors. Typing coverage varied by locus: roughly 620-640 donors for A, B, C, DRB1 and DQB1; roughly 560 for DQA1; nearly 610 for DPA1; under 490 for DPB1. In addition to the first cohort of 666 subjects, a separate validation cohort of approximately 110 different subjects was used. Among under 450 genotyped donors of the cohort, an average of approximately 240,000 unique TCR beta nucleotide sequences were sequenced per donor, roughly 20% of them non-productive. An earlier analysis of around 640 of the donors used high-throughput TCR beta sequencing to judge whether each TCR beta V gene segment behaved as functional or pseudogenic. In a later analysis, previously published TCR beta repertoires from some 640 donors were re-analyzed and high-resolution HLA genotyping was added so that TCR occurrence patterns could be studied. The aim of the study was to test whether cataloging public T cell receptors could identify signatures of past pathogen exposure.

Findings and caveats that apply to the study as a whole: Presence/absence analyses assumed roughly uniform sequencing depth across donors, an assumption that may not hold. The classifier was reported to diagnose cytomegalovirus status with high specificity and sensitivity in both the original cohort and the validation cohort. A further reported finding was that TCR beta sequences accurately predicted the HLA-A and HLA-B alleles for most subjects in the first cohort. Immune exposure information for the cohort was limited to CMV serostatus. A few of the identified cytomegalovirus-associated TCR beta chains were confirmed in vitro to be specific for cytomegalovirus antigens. While some public TCRs were present in many individuals, most TCR sequences turned up only very rarely across donors. The authors suggested that the approach could potentially be extended to other disease states and immunological phenotypes. V-gene and J-gene trimming of TCR beta chains was associated with a missense DCLRE1C variant in a later genetic analysis, and the association was replicated in an independent cohort. Linkage disequilibrium might explain the correlated functional status among segregating V segments, but an unknown experimental factor could not be excluded. In an earlier analysis of about 600 of the donors, most TCR beta V segments appeared in productive rearrangements about 87% or about 30% of the time, broadly matching IMGT annotations. Strong co-occurrence of HLA alleles, especially DR and DQ, made assigning TCR associations to individual alleles difficult. HLA typing was unavailable for some donors at each locus, so association tests used only the typed subset. According to a later analysis, most CMV-associated TCR beta chains appeared to be HLA-restricted, and the HLA associations seemed to be driven largely by CMV exposure. A cluster of highly shared sequence variants was judged likely to be a technical artifact of the sequencing pipeline. This cohort had only TCR beta chains sequenced, and the lack of alpha or paired-chain data limited which features could be detected. In a later analysis, the rate of TCR association differed among HLA loci, with DRB1 alleles having the most associated TCRs and HLA-C alleles having the fewest. Several of the top co-occurrence clusters appeared to be linked to parvovirus B19, influenza, CMV and Epstein-Barr virus, according to a later analysis. Fewer than 20 rarely observed V segments, including chromosome 9 orphons, were excluded from the earlier analysis of several hundred of the donors because counts were too low. Because the 87-base-pair reads could not distinguish some IMGT-functional V segments, including TRBV6-2 and TRBV6-3, those segments were excluded. According to a later genetic analysis, donors in an Asian-associated ancestry cluster had fewer N-insertions in productive TCRs than the roughly 670-donor mean. A later analysis found that HLA-associated TCR beta chains were more clonally expanded and had lower generation probabilities than equally common non-associated chains. The study gave a list of 150 to 200 TCR beta chains associated with cytomegalovirus. A later analysis associated roughly 17,000 TCR beta sequences with specific HLA alleles at a false discovery rate of 0.05.

The CDR3 contains 11 residues, cysteine and phenylalanine counted. Solely the CDR3 DNA is kept, with 33 bases framed from the first base. The germline V gene yields WSHSY for CDR1 and SAAADI for CDR2. Trimming at the junction amounts to 6 bases on V and 0 bases on J, and the germline ends lie 3 bases apart. Preparation of the library involved the immunoSEQ multiplex PCR assay. A mixture of 60 forward primers for TCR Vbeta segments and 13 reverse primers for TCR Jbeta segments was used in the multiplex PCR. Amplification of the CDR3 region of rearranged TCR beta genes was performed with a multiplex PCR assay on genomic DNA. On the Illumina HiSeq System, the amplified TCR beta libraries were sequenced as 87-base-pair reads. The original pipeline was this. Across the 700 or so repertoires, a later analysis counted 80 million or so unique TCR beta chains, roughly 11 million of which were shared by at least two donors. Raw reads were error-corrected and collapsed into unique sequences by a nearest-neighbor algorithm in which closely related sequences were merged to remove PCR and sequencing errors. Alignment of CDR3 sequences to IMGT reference sequences was used to assign V, D and J gene segments. For a sequence to be retained, a match of at least six nucleotides to both a V gene segment and a J gene segment was required. A rearrangement counted as productive if the CDR3 had no stop codons and remained in frame with V and J, and every other rearrangement counted as non-productive. Following IMGT convention, CDR3 was defined as the stretch from the second conserved V-encoded cysteine to the conserved J-encoded phenylalanine. The earlier analysis of a few hundred of the donors excluded sequences that lacked an unambiguous match to a single V gene segment. An earlier analysis of several hundred of the donors called V segments functional above 56.7% productive rearrangements and segregating when the between-donor standard deviation exceeded 5%. A statistical classification framework was built to diagnose cytomegalovirus status from the catalog of TCR beta chain sequences. In a later analysis, TCR nucleotide sequences were compared against IMGT/GENE-DB human TR gene sequences so that V and J genes could be assigned. Using the TCRdist pipeline, a later analysis assigned CDR3 sequences along with most-parsimonious VDJ recombination scenarios. In a later analysis, each TCR beta chain was defined by its CDR3 amino acid sequence together with its V-gene family, and reads lacking a unique V-gene family were excluded. As a way to deal with suspected cross-contamination and a sequencing artifact, a later analysis dropped 450 to 700 nucleotide sequences that were highly shared and had low generation probability. For each public chain, a later analysis derived a clonal expansion index from normalized ranks of inferred template counts within each repertoire. In a later analysis, generation probabilities were computed with a VDJ recombination model fitted to out-of-frame rearrangements, and the resulting probabilities were checked against IGoR. In a later analysis, TCR-TCR, TCR-HLA and TCR-CMV co-occurrence was scored with hypergeometric tests, and a repertoire-size bias correction was applied to TCR pairs. To estimate false discovery rates, a later analysis permuted the HLA or CMV assignments 20 times. In a later analysis, co-occurring TCRs were grouped using DBSCAN, with TCRdist sequence similarity added in when clustering inside HLA-allele-positive subsets. Repertoires with fewer than 30,000 or more than 120,000 public chains were left out of co-occurrence clustering, as were five repertoires with anomalous nucleotide sharing. TCRdb limited this immuneACCESS table to in-frame rearrangements with V and J called. A share of clones is missing; checked studies link under half to unresolved V genes, and the rest is unexplained. For V, J and clone size, that table is used; D and trimming come from the DNA. This sample comprises about 240,000 clones, about 80% of them detected only once. Almost 8% of the sample comes from the top ten.

Regarding this clone: Its antigen has not been determined. Base quality data are lacking; no much larger clone is found one base away.

In total, approximately 610 healthy bone marrow donors made up the cohort. All cohort members were sampled while nominally healthy, although unrecorded immune exposures were likely present. The donor tested CMV seropositive, placing the donor among the 290 or so seropositive members of the cohort. A peripheral blood sample was collected from each donor, and TCR beta sequencing was performed on peripheral blood mononuclear cells. Genomic DNA was extracted from the blood cell samples with the Qiagen DNeasy Blood Extraction Kit. This receptor was taken from a woman aged 55-75 years in good health and CMV-seropositive. Sequences were obtained from PBMCs. The rearranged segments are TRBV10-2 and TRBJ2-7; no D gene call is confident. The bases read TGCGCCAGCAGCGGCTCCTACGAGCAGTACTTC. It is translated as CASSGSYEQYF.